Presented here are 9 T cell receptor beta chains from one specimen sequenced in a study of cytotoxic CD8 clonotypes in ibrutinib-treated CLL. Clones were sequenced by immunoSEQ multiplex PCR, and TCRdb holds only the in-frame ones, with some missing. The data contain about 150,000 clones, 75% to 80% of them seen just once; the ten biggest clones take up around 4.9%. The sample consisted of PBMCs, taken after 24 months of ibrutinib treatment. The receptors originated from a human donor with chronic lymphocytic leukemia.

The chain carries TRBV9 and TRBJ2-5; D not certain. The CDR3 loop spans 13 amino acids. Germline-derived CDR1 and CDR2 are SGDLS and YYNGEE. The ends were cut back, 4 bases at V and 5 bases at J, with 12 bases in the middle. As DNA, the CDR3 is TGTGCCAGCAGCCCTACCCCCGGGGAGACCCAGTACTTC. Translating it yields CASSPTPGETQYF.

The CDR3 loop is CASSYLGKPQHF. As DNA, the CDR3 is TGTGCCAGCAGTTACTTGGGGAAGCCCCAGCATTTT. The chain combines TRBV6-5 with TRBJ1-5; no clear D gene. The germline V gene encodes CDR1 MNHEY and CDR2 SVGAGI. Trimming pared 1 base from V and 8 bases from J, leaving 6 bases between. CDR3 length equals 12 residues.

This clone is a singleton in its sample. This chain links TRBV6-5 with TRBJ2-7; the D gene is possibly TRBD2 (6 bases). The CDR3 length is 15 residues. V was clipped by 4 bases and J by 2 bases, with 15 bases between them. CDR1 and CDR2 (germline): MNHEY, SVGAGI. CDR3 coding DNA: TGTGCCAGCAGTTGGGCCCGGGAGAGCACCTACGAGCAGTACTTC. Protein product: CASSWARESTYEQYF.

V is TRBV15 and J is TRBJ2-5, with a weak D call TRBD2 (6 bases). V lost 0 bases and J lost 4, with 12 bases in between. From germline, CDR1 is LNHNV and CDR2 YYDKDF (reference sequence). The CDR3 has 15 residues. CDR3 nucleotides: TGTGCCACCAGCAGAGATTTTGGGCGGGGAGAGACCCAGTACTTC. Protein product: CATSRDFGRGETQYF.

The chain links TRBV7-9 to TRBJ2-3; D perhaps matches TRBD2 (7 bases). Per germline, CDR1 SEHNR and CDR2 FQNEAQ (reference sequence). This CDR3 is built from 15 residues. Trimming removed 5 bases from V and 2 bases from J, with 14 bases in between. The CDR3 loop reads CASSPGEGHTDTQYF. As DNA, the CDR3 is TGTGCCAGCAGCCCCGGGGAGGGACACACAGATACGCAGTATTTT.

CDR3 coding DNA: TGTGCCAGCAGTGGCGGGCTAGCGGGAGGAGAGCAGTACTTC. Translation: CASSGGLAGGEQYF. This chain connects TRBV2 to TRBJ2-7; the match to TRBD2 covers 11 bases. The CDR3 contains 14 residues. The V gene's germline CDR1 is SNHLY and CDR2 FYNNEI. The trim removed 4 bases at V and 7 bases at J, leaving 6 bases unmatched.

This chain connects TRBV6-1 to TRBJ2-7; 9 nucleotides align to TRBD1. CDR3 length: 15 residues. Germline CDR1 MNHNS, CDR2 SASEGT. Trimming cost V 4 bases and J 0 bases; bases outside gene matches: 4. Here the CDR3 DNA reads TGTGCCAGCAGTGCCGGACAGGGGTCCTCCTACGAGCAGTACTTC. Protein product: CASSAGQGSSYEQYF.

For this clone: Other DNA sequences within the sample encode an identical CDR3. The chain combines TRBV5-1 with TRBJ1-1, with D unclear. Trimming cost V 2 bases and J 1 base, with 6 bases left between them. The CDR3 spans 13 residues. Germline CDR1 is SGHRS and CDR2 is YFSETQ. DNA for the CDR3: TGCGCCAGCAGCTTCGATGGGAACACTGAAGCTTTCTTT. Amino acids: CASSFDGNTEAFF.

The V gene is TRBV5-4, the J gene TRBJ2-7, with 10 bases fitting TRBD2. This CDR3 region has 17 residues. In germline, CDR1 is SGHNT, CDR2 YYREEE (reference sequence). J was trimmed by 0 bases and V by 0 bases; bases with no gene match: 6. CDR3 in amino acids: CASSLGGASGSSYEQYF. Here the CDR3 DNA reads TGTGCCAGCAGCTTGGGGGGGGCTAGCGGGAGCTCCTACGAGCAGTACTTC.